This entry features one TCR beta chain sequence. Antigen unknown. The read stops 3 residues short of the end of the CDR3; the missing end is completed from the germline J gene. immunoSEQ multiplex PCR used an average of roughly 1,300 ng genomic DNA. Clones were read by immunoSEQ multiplex PCR, and TCRdb kept only the in-frame ones, dropping some. The sample has 40,000 or so clones, and its top ten clones hold less than 6%. The germline gives CDR1 LNHDA, CDR2 SQIVND (reference sequence). CDR3 size: 17 residues. The V end lost 0 bases, the J end lost 4 bases, and 16 bases lay between the germline ends. This sample is drawn from a study of T cells in women clearing cervical HPV infection. Study-wide results and caveats: Cases carried less TRBV6-7 than controls: around 0.11% versus 0.15%. Repertoire richness, not evenness, was significantly elevated in CIN3+ cases versus controls. A classifier using richness and V gene abundances reached an AUC of approximately 0.79.

The receptor was isolated from a woman between 18 and 75 years old with a cervical HPV16 infection that either progressed to CIN3+ or cleared (not recorded which). This sequence joins TRBV19 and TRBJ1-5; the D gene is possibly TRBD1 (5 bases). Sequenced: blood buffy coat. Partial CDR3 DNA: TGTGCCAGTAGTATAGATGGGGGGGTCAGTACTAATCAGCCC. Amino acids: CASSIDGGVSTNQP. The complete CDR3 protein is CASSIDGGVSTNQPQHF. Drawing the rest from reference TRBV19 and TRBJ1-5, the complete variable domain is DGGITQSPKYLFRKEGQNVTLSCEQNLNHDAMYWYRQDPGQGLRLIYYSQIVNDFQKGDIAEGYSVSREKKESFPLTVTSAQKNPTAFYLCASSIDGGVSTNQPQHFGDGTRLSIL.